The rows below give T cell receptor beta chains drawn from one sample of a study of Tregs in tolerant kidney transplant recipients. Libraries were prepared by immunoSEQ multiplex PCR; TCRdb keeps only in-frame clonotypes and omits some of them. The profile shows tens of thousands of clones, 84% of them singletons. The sample taken for sequencing was CD4+ T cells from blood. Source of these receptors: a human donor in good health. Both conserved end residues are part of each CDR3. Only part of the rows carry a size: once, few, many, or a class if the clone is expanded.

>.|TRBJ1-1|TRBV7-5
CARSLIVGGSTEAFF
>.|TRBJ1-1|TRBV7-2
CASSLRQNTEAFF
>.|TRBJ2-1|TRBV7-3
CASSLGPPPNEQFF
>.|TRBJ2-5|TRBV10-3
CAISDQGQVIYF
>.|TRBJ2-5|TRBV7-2
CASSSTPGQLKETQYF
>few|TRBJ2-1|TRBV11-1
CASSFSGPTYNEQFF
>.|TRBJ1-3|TRBV5-1
CASSLGLASGNTIYF
>.|TRBJ1-6|TRBV18
CASSPIRVENSPLHF
>.|TRBJ2-7|TRBV5-1
CASSELAGGNYEQYF
>.|TRBJ1-6|TRBV9
CASSPKGAGGNSPLHF
>.|TRBJ1-1|TRBV6-5
CASTTAPNTEAFF
>.|TRBJ2-1|TRBV4-3
CASSRQIRASGDYNEQFF
>once|TRBJ2-2|TRBV7-6
CASSLSGRIENGELFF
>.|TRBJ1-5|TRBV4-1
CASSQFWGRGSNQPQHF
>.|TRBJ1-2|TRBV11-1
CASSPDRGRGGYTF
>.|TRBJ2-2|TRBV7-9
CASRSGTENTGELFF
>.|TRBJ1-1|TRBV5-6
CASSLIQNTEAFF
>.|TRBJ2-3|TRBV5-5
CASSHTGRANTDTQYF
>once|TRBJ2-6|TRBV11-3
CASSLVGTGANVLTF
>.|TRBJ2-7|TRBV25-1
CASSDPGASYEQYF
>once|TRBJ2-1|TRBV2
CASTRAELAGGEQFF
>.|TRBJ1-1|TRBV30
CAWSVGLLGKRTEAFF
>.|TRBJ1-2|TRBV2
CASSDEGAGKGYTF
>.|TRBJ1-5|TRBV7-9
CASTDLDQPQHF
>.|TRBJ2-3|TRBV4-3
CASSQVLAGGADTQYF
>.|TRBJ2-7|TRBV27
CASSLGAGEGEQYF
>.|TRBJ2-7|TRBV28
CASSPQLAEELEEQYF
>once|TRBJ1-1|TRBV11-3
CASSLGGQMNTEAFF
>.|TRBJ2-3|TRBV7-2
CASSSQRGNTDTQYF
>.|TRBJ2-7|TRBV5-6
CASSFQGGLAGEQYF
>few|TRBJ1-1|TRBV18
CASSQLGQREAFF
>.|TRBJ2-5|TRBV5-6
CASSWLAGEGETQYF
>.|TRBJ2-2|TRBV19
CASSLLPSGANTGELFF
>.|TRBJ2-3|TRBV7-9
CASSLRLGLAGTDTQYF
>.|TRBJ2-2|TRBV5-1
CASSGTANTGELFF
>.|TRBJ2-3|TRBV11-3
CASSSGGRADTQYF
>few|TRBJ2-3|TRBV7-8
CASSFVDREKGGTQYF
>few|TRBJ2-5|TRBV2
CASILAGVQETQYF
>.|TRBJ1-1|TRBV7-9
CASSLDIITEAFF
>.|TRBJ2-7|TRBV2
CASRGGTEQYF
>.|TRBJ1-2|TRBV2
CASSERRGLGGYTF
>.|TRBJ2-7|TRBV5-1
CASSLAPTDPEQYF
>.|TRBJ1-2|TRBV6-6
CASRTGMAFHYGYTF
>.|TRBJ2-5|TRBV6-5
CASSYSGARVETQYF
>.|TRBJ1-3|TRBV18
CASSRSRTVGGERDTIYF
>.|TRBJ1-5|TRBV21-1
CASSKGNSNQPQHF
>.|TRBJ1-1|TRBV6-6
CASSWMGGTEAFF
>.|TRBJ2-5|TRBV18
CASSPGVLETQYF
>.|TRBJ2-2|TRBV10-3
CAIRTDGRTGELFF
>.|TRBJ1-2|TRBV11-1
CASSLWDRGSGYTF
>once|TRBJ2-2|TRBV11-3
CASSLVTWGTTGELFF
>few|TRBJ1-1|TRBV29-1
CSVELVWDTAFF